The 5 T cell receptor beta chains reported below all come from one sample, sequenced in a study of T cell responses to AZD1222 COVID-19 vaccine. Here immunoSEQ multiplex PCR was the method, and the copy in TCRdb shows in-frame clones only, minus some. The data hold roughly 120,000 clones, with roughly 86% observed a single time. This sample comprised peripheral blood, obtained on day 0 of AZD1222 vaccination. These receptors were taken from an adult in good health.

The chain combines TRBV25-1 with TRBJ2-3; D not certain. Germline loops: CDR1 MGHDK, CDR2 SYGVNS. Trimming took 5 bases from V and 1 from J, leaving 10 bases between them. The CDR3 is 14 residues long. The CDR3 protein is CASSPGSGTDTQYF. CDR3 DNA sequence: TGTGCCAGCAGTCCCGGGTCGGGCACAGATACGCAGTATTTT.

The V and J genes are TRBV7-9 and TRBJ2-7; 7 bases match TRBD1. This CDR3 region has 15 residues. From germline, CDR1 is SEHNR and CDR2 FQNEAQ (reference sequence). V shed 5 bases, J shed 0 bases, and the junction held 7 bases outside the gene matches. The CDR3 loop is CASSAGQETSYEQYF. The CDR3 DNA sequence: TGTGCCAGCAGCGCCGGACAGGAGACCTCCTACGAGCAGTACTTC.

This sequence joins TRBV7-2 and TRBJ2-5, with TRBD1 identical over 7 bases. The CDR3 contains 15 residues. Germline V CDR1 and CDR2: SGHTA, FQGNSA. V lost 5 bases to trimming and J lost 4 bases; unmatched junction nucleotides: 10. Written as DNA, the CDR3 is TGTGCCAGCAGCCTAATCCGAGGGGGCGCAGAGACCCAGTACTTC. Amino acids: CASSLIRGGAETQYF.

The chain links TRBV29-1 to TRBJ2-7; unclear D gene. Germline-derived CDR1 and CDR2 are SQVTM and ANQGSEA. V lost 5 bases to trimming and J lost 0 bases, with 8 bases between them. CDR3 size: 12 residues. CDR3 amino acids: CSVTVSSYEQYF. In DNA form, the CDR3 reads TGCAGCGTTACGGTAAGCTCCTACGAGCAGTACTTC.

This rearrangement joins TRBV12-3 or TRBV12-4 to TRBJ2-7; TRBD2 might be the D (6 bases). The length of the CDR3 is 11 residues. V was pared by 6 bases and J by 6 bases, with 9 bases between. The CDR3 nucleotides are TGTGCCAGCAGCCACGGGGGCGAGCAGTACTTC. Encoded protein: CASSHGGEQYF.